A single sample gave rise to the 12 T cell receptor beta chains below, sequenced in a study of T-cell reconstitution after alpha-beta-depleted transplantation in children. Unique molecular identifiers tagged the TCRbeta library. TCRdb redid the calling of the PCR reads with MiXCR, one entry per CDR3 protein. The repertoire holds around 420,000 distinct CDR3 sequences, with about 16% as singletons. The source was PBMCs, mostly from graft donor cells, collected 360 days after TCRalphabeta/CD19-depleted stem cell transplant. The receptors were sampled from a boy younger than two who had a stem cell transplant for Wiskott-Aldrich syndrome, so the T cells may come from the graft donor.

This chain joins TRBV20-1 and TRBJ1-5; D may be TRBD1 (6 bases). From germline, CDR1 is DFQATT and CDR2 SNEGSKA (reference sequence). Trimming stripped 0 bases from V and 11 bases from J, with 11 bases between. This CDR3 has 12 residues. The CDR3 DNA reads TGCAGTGCTAGAGAGCCCGCAGGGGCCCAGCATTTT. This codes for CSAREPAGAQHF.

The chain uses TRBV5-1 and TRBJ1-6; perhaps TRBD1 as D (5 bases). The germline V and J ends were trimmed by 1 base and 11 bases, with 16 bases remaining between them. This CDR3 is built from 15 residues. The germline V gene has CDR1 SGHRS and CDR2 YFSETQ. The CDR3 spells CASSLLSGTGPPLHF. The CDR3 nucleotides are TGCGCCAGCAGCTTGCTCTCGGGGACGGGCCCACCCCTCCACTTT.

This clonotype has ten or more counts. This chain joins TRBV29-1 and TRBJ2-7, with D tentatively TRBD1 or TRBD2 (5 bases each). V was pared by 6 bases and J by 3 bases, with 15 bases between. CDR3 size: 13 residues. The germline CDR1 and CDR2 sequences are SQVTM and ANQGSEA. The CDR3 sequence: CSVKGLGSYEQYF. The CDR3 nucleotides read TGCAGCGTCAAGGGGTTAGGGAGCTACGAGCAGTACTTC.

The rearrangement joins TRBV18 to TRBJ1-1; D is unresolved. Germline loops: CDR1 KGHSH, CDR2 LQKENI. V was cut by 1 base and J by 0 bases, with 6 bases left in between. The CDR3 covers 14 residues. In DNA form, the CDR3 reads TGTGCCAGCTCACCACAGGAGATGAACACTGAAGCTTTCTTT. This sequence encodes CASSPQEMNTEAFF.

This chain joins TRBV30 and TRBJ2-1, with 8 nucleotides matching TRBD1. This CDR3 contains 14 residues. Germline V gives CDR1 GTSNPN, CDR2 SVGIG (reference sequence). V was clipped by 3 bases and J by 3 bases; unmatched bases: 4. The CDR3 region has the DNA TGTGCCTGGAGCGACAGGGGTCTCTACAATGAGCAGTTCTTC. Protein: CAWSDRGLYNEQFF.

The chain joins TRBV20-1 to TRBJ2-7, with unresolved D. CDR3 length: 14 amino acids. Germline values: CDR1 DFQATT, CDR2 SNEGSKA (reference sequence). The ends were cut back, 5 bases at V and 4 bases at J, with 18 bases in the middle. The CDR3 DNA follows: TGCAGTGCTTTGTCCCCCTCACCCTCTTACGAGCAGTACTTC. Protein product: CSALSPSPSYEQYF.

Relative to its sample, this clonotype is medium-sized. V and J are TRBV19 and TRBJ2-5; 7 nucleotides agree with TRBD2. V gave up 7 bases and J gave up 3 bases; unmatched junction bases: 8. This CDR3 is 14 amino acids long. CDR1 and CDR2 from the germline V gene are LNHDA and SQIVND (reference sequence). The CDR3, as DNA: TGTGCCAGTACGGGTTCGGCGGGGGAAGAGACCCAGTACTTC. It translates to CASTGSAGEETQYF.

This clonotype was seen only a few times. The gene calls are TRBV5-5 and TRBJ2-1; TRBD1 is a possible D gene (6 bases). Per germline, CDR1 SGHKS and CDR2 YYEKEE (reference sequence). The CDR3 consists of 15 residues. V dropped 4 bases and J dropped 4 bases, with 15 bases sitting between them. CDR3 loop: CASSARDIEYNEQFF. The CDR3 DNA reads TGTGCCAGCAGCGCCCGGGACATAGAATACAATGAGCAGTTCTTC.

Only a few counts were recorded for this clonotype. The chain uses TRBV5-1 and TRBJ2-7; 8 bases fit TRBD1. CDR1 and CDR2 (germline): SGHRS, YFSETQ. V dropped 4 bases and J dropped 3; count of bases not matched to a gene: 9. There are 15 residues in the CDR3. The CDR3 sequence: CASSKRTGHLYEQYF. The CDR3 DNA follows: TGCGCCAGCAGCAAAAGGACAGGGCACCTCTACGAGCAGTACTTC.

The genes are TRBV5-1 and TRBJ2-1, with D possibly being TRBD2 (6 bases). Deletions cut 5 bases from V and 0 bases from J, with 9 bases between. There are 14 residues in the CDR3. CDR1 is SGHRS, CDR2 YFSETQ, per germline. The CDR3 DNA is TGCGCCAGCAGGCGGGACTTCTCCTACAATGAGCAGTTCTTC. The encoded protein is CASRRDFSYNEQFF. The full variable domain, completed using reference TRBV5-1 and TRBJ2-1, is KAGVTQTPRYLIKTRGQQVTLSCSPISGHRSVSWYQQTPGQGLQFLFEYFSETQRNKGNFPGRFSGRQFSNSRSEMNVSTLELGDSALYLCASRRDFSYNEQFFGPGTRLTVL.

The CDR3 DNA reads TGCGCCAGCAGCTTTAGCGGCTCGTATACGCAGTATTTT. The encoded protein is CASSFSGSYTQYF. V and J are TRBV5-1 and TRBJ2-3; D possibly corresponds to TRBD2 (6 bases). CDR1 and CDR2 from the germline V gene are SGHRS and YFSETQ. V lost 2 bases and J 7 bases, leaving 11 bases between the germline ends. CDR3 length: 13 residues. The variable domain in full, with the rest retrieved from reference TRBV5-1 and TRBJ2-3, is KAGVTQTPRYLIKTRGQQVTLSCSPISGHRSVSWYQQTPGQGLQFLFEYFSETQRNKGNFPGRFSGRQFSNSRSEMNVSTLELGDSALYLCASSFSGSYTQYFGPGTRLTVL.

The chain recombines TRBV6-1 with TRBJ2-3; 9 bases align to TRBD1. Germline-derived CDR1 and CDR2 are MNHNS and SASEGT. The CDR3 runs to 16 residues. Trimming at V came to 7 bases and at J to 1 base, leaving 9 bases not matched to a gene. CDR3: CASTLIQGAGTDTQYF. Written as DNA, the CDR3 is TGTGCCAGCACCTTAATACAGGGGGCGGGCACAGATACGCAGTATTTT.